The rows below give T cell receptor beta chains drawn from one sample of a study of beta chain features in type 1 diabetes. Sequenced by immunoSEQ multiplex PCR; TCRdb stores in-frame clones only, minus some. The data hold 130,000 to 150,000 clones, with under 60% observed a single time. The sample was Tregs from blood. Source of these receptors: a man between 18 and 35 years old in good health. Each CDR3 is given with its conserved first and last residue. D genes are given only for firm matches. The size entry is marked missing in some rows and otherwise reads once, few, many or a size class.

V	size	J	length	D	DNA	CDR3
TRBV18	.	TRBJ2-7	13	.	TGTGCCAGCTCACCACTAACTTCCTACGAGCAGTACTTC	CASSPLTSYEQYF
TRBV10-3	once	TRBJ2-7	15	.	TGTGTCATCAGTGAGTCGACAGGGAGGTCCTACGAGCAGTACTTC	CVISESTGRSYEQYF
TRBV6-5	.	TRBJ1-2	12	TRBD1	TGTGCCAGCAGCGACAGGGCTTATGGCTACACCTTC	CASSDRAYGYTF
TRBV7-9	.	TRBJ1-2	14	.	TGTGCCAGCAGCCTCTCCGGAGTCTATGCCGGCTACACCTTC	CASSLSGVYAGYTF
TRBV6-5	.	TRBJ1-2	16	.	TGTGCCAGCAGTTACCGCACGGACAGTAAACTCTATGGCTACACCTTC	CASSYRTDSKLYGYTF
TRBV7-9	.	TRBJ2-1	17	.	TGTGCCAGCAGCTTAGCGGTATGGCGGCTTGGGGCCAATGAGCAGTTCTTC	CASSLAVWRLGANEQFF
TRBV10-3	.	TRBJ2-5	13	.	TGTGCCATCAGTTTTACGGGGGAAGAGACCCAGTACTTC	CAISFTGEETQYF
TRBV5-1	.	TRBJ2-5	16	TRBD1	TGCGCCAGCAGACCCCCGACAGGGGCCGTCGGAGAGACCCAGTACTTC	CASRPPTGAVGETQYF
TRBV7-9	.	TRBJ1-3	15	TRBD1	TGTGCCAGCAGCCCCAGGGGGACGGAGGTCAGCACCATATATTTT	CASSPRGTEVSTIYF
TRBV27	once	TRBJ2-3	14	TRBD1	TGTGCCAGCAGTGTGGACAGGACTACAGATACGCAGTATTTT	CASSVDRTTDTQYF
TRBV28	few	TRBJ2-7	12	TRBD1	TGTGCCAGCAGCCCAGGGGGCCTCGAGCAGTACTTC	CASSPGGLEQYF
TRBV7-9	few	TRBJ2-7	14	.	TGTGCCAGCAGCTTAGCGGGAGGTAGATACGAGCAGTACTTC	CASSLAGGRYEQYF
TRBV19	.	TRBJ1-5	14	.	TGTGCCAGTAAGAGACTCCACGTGGATCAGCCCCAGCATTTT	CASKRLHVDQPQHF
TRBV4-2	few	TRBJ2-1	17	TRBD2	TGTGCCAGCAGCTGGGGACTAGCGGGGTACTCCTACAATGAGCAGTTCTTC	CASSWGLAGYSYNEQFF
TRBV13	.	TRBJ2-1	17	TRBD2	TGTGCCAGCAGCCCTAGACTGACTAGCGGGGGGAGCAATGAGCAGTTCTTC	CASSPRLTSGGSNEQFF
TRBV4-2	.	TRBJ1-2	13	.	TGTGCCAGCAGCCAAGACAGATACTATGGCTACACCTTC	CASSQDRYYGYTF
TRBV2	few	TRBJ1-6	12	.	TGTGCCAGCAGTGCAACATTTTCACCCCTCCACTTT	CASSATFSPLHF
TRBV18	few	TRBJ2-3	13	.	TGTGCCAGCAACAGGGGACTCACAGATACGCAGTATTTT	CASNRGLTDTQYF
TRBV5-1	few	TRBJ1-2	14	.	TGCGCCAGCAGCCTGACAGGACTAGGCTATGGCTACACCTTC	CASSLTGLGYGYTF
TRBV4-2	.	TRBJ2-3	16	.	TGTGCCAGCAGCCAAGCGACCCGGACTACCACAGATACGCAGTATTTT	CASSQATRTTTDTQYF
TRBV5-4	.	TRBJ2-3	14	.	TGTGCCAGCAGCTTCAGCGTAAGCACAGATACGCAGTATTTT	CASSFSVSTDTQYF
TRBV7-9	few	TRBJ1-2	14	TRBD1	TGTGCCAGCAGCTTCCTGACAGGGGTGGATGGCTACACCTTC	CASSFLTGVDGYTF
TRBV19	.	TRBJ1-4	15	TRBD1	TGTGCCAGTAGTCCGGACAGGGGTTCCGGTGAAAAACTGTTTTTT	CASSPDRGSGEKLFF
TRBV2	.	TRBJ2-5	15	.	TGTGCCAGCAAGGGAAGGACACGCTCCCTCACGACCCAGTACTTC	CASKGRTRSLTTQYF
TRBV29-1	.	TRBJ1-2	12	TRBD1	TGCAGCGTTCAGGGGGACTGGTATGGCTACACCTTC	CSVQGDWYGYTF
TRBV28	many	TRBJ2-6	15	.	TGTGCCAGCACCGACGACAACTCTGGGGCCAACGTCCTGACTTTC	CASTDDNSGANVLTF
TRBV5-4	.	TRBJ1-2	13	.	TGTGCCAGCAGCTCGAGGACAGCGGGGGGCTACACCTTC	CASSSRTAGGYTF
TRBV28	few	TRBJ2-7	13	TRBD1	TGTGCCAGCAATAATGACAGGGCCTACGAGCAGTACTTC	CASNNDRAYEQYF
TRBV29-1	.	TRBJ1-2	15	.	TGCAGCGTTGAGGGCGGGCCGAGAGCTAACTATGGCTACACCTTC	CSVEGGPRANYGYTF
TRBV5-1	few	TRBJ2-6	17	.	TGCGCCAGCAGCTCGGAGGTGAGGGGGACTGGGGCCAACGTCCTGACTTTC	CASSSEVRGTGANVLTF
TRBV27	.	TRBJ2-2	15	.	TGTGCCAGCAGTATGGCGCAGGGGTACACCGGGGAGCTGTTTTTT	CASSMAQGYTGELFF
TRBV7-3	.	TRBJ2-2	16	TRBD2	TGTGCCAGCAGCTTGGCGGGAGGGCCCGGTGTCGGGGAGCTGTTTTTT	CASSLAGGPGVGELFF
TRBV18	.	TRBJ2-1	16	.	TGTGCCAGCTCAGAGCCTCAGGTGAGCTCCTACAATGAGCAGTTCTTC	CASSEPQVSSYNEQFF
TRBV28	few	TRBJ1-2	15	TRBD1	TGTGCCAGCAGTAGCACCGGGACAGCAAACTATGGCTACACCTTC	CASSSTGTANYGYTF
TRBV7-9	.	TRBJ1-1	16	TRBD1	TGTGCCAGCAGCCCTCGATGGGACAGGTGGTACACTGAAGCTTTCTTT	CASSPRWDRWYTEAFF
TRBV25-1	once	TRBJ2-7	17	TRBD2	TGTGCCAGCAGTGAAACTAGCGGGAGGGCCAGAAGCCACGAGCAGTACTTC	CASSETSGRARSHEQYF
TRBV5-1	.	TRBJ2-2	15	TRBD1	TGCGCCAGCAGCTTCGGACAGGGGGTCACCGGGGAGCTGTTTTTT	CASSFGQGVTGELFF
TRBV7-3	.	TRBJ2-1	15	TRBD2	TGTGCCAGCAGTTTGACTAGCTTTGGTCGCAATGAGCAGTTCTTC	CASSLTSFGRNEQFF
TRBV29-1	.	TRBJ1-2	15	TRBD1	TGCAGCGTACGGCCCATGACAGGGGTCGGCTATGGCTACACCTTC	CSVRPMTGVGYGYTF
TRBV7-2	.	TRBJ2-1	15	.	TGTGCCAGCAGCGCAAAGACAGGTACCTACAATGAGCAGTTCTTC	CASSAKTGTYNEQFF
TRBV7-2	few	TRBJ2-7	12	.	TGTGCCAGCAGCCCTAATTCCTACGAGCAGTACTTC	CASSPNSYEQYF
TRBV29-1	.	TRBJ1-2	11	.	TGCAGCGTTGGAGCTAACTATGGCTACACCTTC	CSVGANYGYTF
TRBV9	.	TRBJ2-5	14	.	TGTGCCAGCAGCGTAGCCGTTCGTAGCGAGACCCAGTACTTC	CASSVAVRSETQYF
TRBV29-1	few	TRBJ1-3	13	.	TGCAGCGTTGGACAGAGCTCTGGAAACACCATATATTTT	CSVGQSSGNTIYF
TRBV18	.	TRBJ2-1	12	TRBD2	TGTGCCAGCTCACCGCAGGGACTAGATAAGTTCTTC	CASSPQGLDKFF
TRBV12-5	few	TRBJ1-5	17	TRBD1	TGTGCTAGTGGTTTGGGGTGGGGACAGGTCTGCAATCAGCCCCAGCATTTT	CASGLGWGQVCNQPQHF
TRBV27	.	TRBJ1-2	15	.	TGTGCCAGCTCTTCAAAGGGGCCCTATAACTATGGCTACACCTTC	CASSSKGPYNYGYTF
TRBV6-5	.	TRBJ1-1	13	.	TGTGCCAGCATTCCCGACAAGCACACTGAAGCTTTCTTT	CASIPDKHTEAFF
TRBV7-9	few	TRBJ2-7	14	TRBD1	TGTGCCAGCAGCAAGGGGACAGGGACCTACGAGCAGTACTTC	CASSKGTGTYEQYF
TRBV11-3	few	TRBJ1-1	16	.	TGTGCCAGCAGCCCCTCCGTTGGAGGTCCTTACACTGAAGCTTTCTTT	CASSPSVGGPYTEAFF
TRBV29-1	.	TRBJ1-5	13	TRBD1	TGCAGCGCTCTCAGGGGGATTGGGCAGCCCCAGCATTTT	CSALRGIGQPQHF
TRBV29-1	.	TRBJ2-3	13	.	TGCAGCGCAAGACAGACAGCCACAGATACGCAGTATTTT	CSARQTATDTQYF
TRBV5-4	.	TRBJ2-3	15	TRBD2	TGTGCCAGCAGCCCCAGACTAGCGATCCCAGATACGCAGTATTTT	CASSPRLAIPDTQYF
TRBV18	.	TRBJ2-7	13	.	TGTGCCAGCTCACCTACGGCGGATTACGAGCAGTACTTC	CASSPTADYEQYF
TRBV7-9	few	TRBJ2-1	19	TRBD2	TGTGCCAGCAGCTCCCCTGGTTGGAGGGATAGCGGGAGTGGCTATGAGCAGTTCTTC	CASSSPGWRDSGSGYEQFF